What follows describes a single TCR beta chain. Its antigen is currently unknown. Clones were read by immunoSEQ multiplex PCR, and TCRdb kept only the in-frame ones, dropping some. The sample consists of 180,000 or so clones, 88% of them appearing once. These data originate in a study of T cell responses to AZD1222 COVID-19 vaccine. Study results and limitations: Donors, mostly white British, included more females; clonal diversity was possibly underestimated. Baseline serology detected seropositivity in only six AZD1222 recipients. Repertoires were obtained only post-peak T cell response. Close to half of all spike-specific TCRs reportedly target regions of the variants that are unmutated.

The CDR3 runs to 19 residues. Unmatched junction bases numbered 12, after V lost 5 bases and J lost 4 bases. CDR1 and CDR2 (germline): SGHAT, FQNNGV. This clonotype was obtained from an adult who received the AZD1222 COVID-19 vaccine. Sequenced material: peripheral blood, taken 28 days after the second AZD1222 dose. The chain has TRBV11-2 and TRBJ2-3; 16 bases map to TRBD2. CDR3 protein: CASSPRGTSGRARADTQYF. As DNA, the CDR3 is TGTGCCAGCAGCCCGCGGGGGACTAGCGGGAGGGCGCGGGCAGATACGCAGTATTTT. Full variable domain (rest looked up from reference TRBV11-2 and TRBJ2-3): EAGVAQSPRYKIIEKRQSVAFWCNPISGHATLYWYQQILGQGPKLLIQFQNNGVVDDSQLPKDRFSAERLKGVDSTLKIQPAKLEDSAVYLCASSPRGTSGRARADTQYFGPGTRLTVL.